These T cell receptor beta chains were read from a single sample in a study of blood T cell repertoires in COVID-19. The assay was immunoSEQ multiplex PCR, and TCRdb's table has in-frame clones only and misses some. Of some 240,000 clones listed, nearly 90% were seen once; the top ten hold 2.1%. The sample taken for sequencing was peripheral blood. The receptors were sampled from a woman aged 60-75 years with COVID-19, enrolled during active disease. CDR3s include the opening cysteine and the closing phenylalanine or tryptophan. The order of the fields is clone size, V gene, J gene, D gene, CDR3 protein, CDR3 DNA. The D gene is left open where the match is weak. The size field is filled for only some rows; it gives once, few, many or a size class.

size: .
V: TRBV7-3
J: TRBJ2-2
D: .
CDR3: CASSNVGTATGELFF
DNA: TGTGCCAGCAGCAATGTCGGGACTGCTACCGGGGAGCTGTTTTTT

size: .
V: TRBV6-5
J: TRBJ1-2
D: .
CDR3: CASRLGGFDGYTF
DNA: TGTGCGAGCAGGTTGGGAGGGTTTGATGGCTACACCTTC

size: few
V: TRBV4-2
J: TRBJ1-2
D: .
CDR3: CASSQRSTGQGGYTF
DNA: TGTGCCAGCAGCCAAAGGTCTACAGGGCAGGGAGGCTACACCTTC

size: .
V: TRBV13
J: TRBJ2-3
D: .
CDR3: CASSLVAGGTDTQYF
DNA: TGTGCCAGCAGCTTAGTAGCTGGAGGGACAGATACGCAGTATTTT

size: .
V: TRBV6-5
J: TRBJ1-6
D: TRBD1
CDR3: CASRRTGNSPLHF
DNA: TGTGCCAGCCGTCGGACAGGGAATTCACCCCTCCACTTT

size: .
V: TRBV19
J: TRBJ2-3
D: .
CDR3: CASSIGPGVDTQYF
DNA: TGTGCCAGTAGTATAGGGCCGGGGGTAGATACGCAGTATTTT

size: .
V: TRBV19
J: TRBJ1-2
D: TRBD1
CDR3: CASSSGTGGPAYGYTF
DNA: TGTGCCAGTAGTTCGGGGACAGGGGGTCCCGCCTATGGCTACACCTTC

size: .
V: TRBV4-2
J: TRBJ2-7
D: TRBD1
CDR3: CASSQGHQVDRGYEQYF
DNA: TGTGCCAGCAGCCAAGGGCATCAAGTGGACAGGGGCTACGAGCAGTACTTC

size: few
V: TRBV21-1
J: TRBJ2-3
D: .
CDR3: CASSHGDISGTDTQYF
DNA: TGTGCCAGCAGCCACGGGGACATCTCTGGCACAGATACGCAGTATTTT

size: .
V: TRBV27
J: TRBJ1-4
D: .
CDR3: CASSSTLPGEKLFF
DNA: TGTGCCAGCAGTTCTACGCTCCCGGGTGAAAAACTGTTTTTT

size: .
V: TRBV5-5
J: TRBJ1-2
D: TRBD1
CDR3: CASSLVRQGANYGYTF
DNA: TGTGCCAGCAGCTTGGTGCGGCAGGGGGCCAACTATGGCTACACCTTC

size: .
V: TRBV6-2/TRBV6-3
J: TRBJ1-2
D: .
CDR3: CASSYEGVMRYGYTF
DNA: TGTGCCAGCAGTTACGAGGGGGTAATGCGCTATGGCTACACCTTC

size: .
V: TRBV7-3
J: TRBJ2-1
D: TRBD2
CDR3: CASSLIASGGAPYNEQFF
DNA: TGTGCCAGCAGCTTAATTGCTAGCGGGGGGGCCCCCTACAATGAGCAGTTCTTC

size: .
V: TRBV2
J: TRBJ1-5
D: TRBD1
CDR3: CASSLTGNQPQHF
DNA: TGTGCCAGCAGTCTGACAGGGAATCAGCCCCAGCATTTT

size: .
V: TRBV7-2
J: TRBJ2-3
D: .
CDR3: CASSLRGRRLLNTDTQYF
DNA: TGTGCCAGCAGCTTACGAGGGCGCCGGCTCCTAAACACAGATACGCAGTATTTT

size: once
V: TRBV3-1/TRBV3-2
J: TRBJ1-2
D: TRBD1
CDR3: CASSNRTGSILYGYTF
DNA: TGTGCCAGCAGCAATAGGACAGGGTCCATTCTCTATGGCTACACCTTC

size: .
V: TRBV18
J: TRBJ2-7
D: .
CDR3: CASSPQQGGQYF
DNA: TGTGCCAGCTCACCACAACAGGGTGGGCAGTACTTC

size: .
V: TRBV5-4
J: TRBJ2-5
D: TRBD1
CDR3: CASSWTGEETQYF
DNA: TGTGCCAGCAGCTGGACAGGGGAAGAGACCCAGTACTTC

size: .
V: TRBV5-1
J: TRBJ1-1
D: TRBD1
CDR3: CASSFGPRGRLGGNTEAFF
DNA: TGCGCCAGCAGCTTCGGCCCCAGGGGGCGCTTAGGGGGGAACACTGAAGCTTTCTTT

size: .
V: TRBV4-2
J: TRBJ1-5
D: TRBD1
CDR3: CASSQVWGQGSSRSDQPQHF
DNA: TGTGCCAGCAGCCAAGTGTGGGGACAGGGTTCCTCCAGGTCGGATCAGCCCCAGCATTTT

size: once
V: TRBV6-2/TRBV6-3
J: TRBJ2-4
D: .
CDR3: CASSPAPPDRKNIQYF
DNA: TGTGCCAGCAGTCCCGCGCCCCCTGACAGAAAAAACATTCAGTACTTC

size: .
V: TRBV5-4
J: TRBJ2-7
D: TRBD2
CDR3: CASSRSLSGGGYEQYF
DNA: TGTGCCAGCAGCCGCTCCCTTAGCGGGGGGGGGTACGAGCAGTACTTC

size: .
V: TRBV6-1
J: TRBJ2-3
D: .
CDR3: CASSGRLGVVADTQYF
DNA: TGTGCCAGCAGTGGACGGCTAGGGGTCGTCGCAGATACGCAGTATTTT

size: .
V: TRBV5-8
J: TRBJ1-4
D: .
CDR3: CASRKGQTSYNEKLFF
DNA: TGTGCCAGCAGAAAAGGACAGACGTCATATAATGAAAAACTGTTTTTT

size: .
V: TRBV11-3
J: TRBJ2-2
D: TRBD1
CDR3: CASSPGTVPGELFF
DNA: TGTGCCAGCAGCCCCGGGACAGTTCCCGGGGAGCTGTTTTTT

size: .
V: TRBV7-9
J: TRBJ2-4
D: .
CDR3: CASSSGGARENIQYF
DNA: TGTGCCAGCAGCTCTGGGGGGGCCCGCGAAAACATTCAGTACTTC

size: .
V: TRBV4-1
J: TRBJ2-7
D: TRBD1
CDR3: CASSQDPGQYSYEQYF
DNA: TGCGCCAGCAGCCAAGACCCGGGACAGTACTCCTACGAGCAGTACTTC

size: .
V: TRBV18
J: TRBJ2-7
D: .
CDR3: CASSPGAREQYF
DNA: TGTGCCAGCTCACCAGGGGCTCGGGAGCAGTACTTC

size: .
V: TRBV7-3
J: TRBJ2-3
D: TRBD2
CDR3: CASSVLAVPGPDTQYF
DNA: TGTGCCAGCAGCGTACTAGCGGTCCCCGGTCCAGATACGCAGTATTTT